These T cell receptor beta chains were read from a single sample in a study of blood T cell repertoires in COVID-19. Only in-frame clones appear in the TCRdb table, and some are missing; sequencing was by immunoSEQ multiplex PCR. The sample consists of roughly 140,000 clones, roughly 85% of them appearing once. The sample comprised peripheral blood. These receptors originate from a man aged 45-65 years with acute or convalescent COVID-19. CDR3s include the opening cysteine and the closing phenylalanine or tryptophan. A D gene is named only where the DNA matches it firmly. Part of the rows lack a size; the others show once, few, many or a class for expanded clones.

v_call	clone_size	d_call	j_call	cdr3_aa	cdr3_nt
TRBV10-3	-	TRBD1	TRBJ1-1	CAIRGQGNTEAFF	TGTGCCATCAGGGGACAGGGGAACACTGAAGCTTTCTTT
TRBV18	-	-	TRBJ2-2	CASSRQGTAGELFF	TGTGCCAGCTCACGGCAGGGTACCGCCGGGGAGCTGTTTTTT
TRBV19	-	TRBD2	TRBJ2-3	CASSIDSGLAGINTQYF	TGTGCCAGTAGTATAGACTCGGGACTAGCGGGAATAAATACGCAGTATTTT
TRBV24-1	-	TRBD1	TRBJ1-1	CATSDDRALEAFF	TGTGCCACCAGTGATGACAGGGCCCTGGAAGCTTTCTTT
TRBV11-2	-	TRBD1	TRBJ2-7	CASSLWDRGYEQYF	TGTGCCAGCAGCTTATGGGACAGGGGCTACGAGCAGTACTTC
TRBV5-6	-	-	TRBJ2-6	CASSSFASGANVLTF	TGTGCCAGCAGCTCATTTGCGAGTGGGGCCAACGTCCTGACTTTC
TRBV28	-	-	TRBJ1-6	CASSRGGGPISPLHF	TGTGCCAGCAGCCGGGGAGGGGGTCCCATTTCACCCCTCCACTTT
TRBV19	-	TRBD2	TRBJ2-5	CASSSRGGSGRSVQETQYF	TGTGCCAGTAGCAGTCGGGGAGGGAGCGGGAGGAGCGTCCAAGAGACCCAGTACTTC
TRBV12-1	-	-	TRBJ1-4	CASSLFPQGAAENEKLFF	TGTGCCAGCAGCTTGTTCCCACAGGGGGCCGCGGAAAATGAAAAACTGTTTTTT
TRBV27	-	-	TRBJ2-2	CASSSGITAGELFF	TGTGCCAGCAGTTCCGGGATTACCGCCGGGGAGCTGTTTTTT
TRBV6-8	few	-	TRBJ1-2	CASRPNFFPPKSSPPNYGYTF	TGTGCCAGCAGGCCCAACTTTTTCCCCCCCAAGTCTAGTCCACCTAACTATGGCTACACCTTC
TRBV19	-	TRBD2	TRBJ2-1	CASRELVAGGKDEQFF	TGTGCCAGTAGGGAACTAGTAGCGGGGGGTAAGGATGAGCAGTTCTTC
TRBV25-1	-	TRBD1	TRBJ1-1	CASSELGQGAAFF	TGTGCCAGCAGTGAATTGGGACAGGGGGCAGCTTTCTTT
TRBV28	-	TRBD1	TRBJ1-1	CASSLLTGVLTEAFF	TGTGCCAGCAGTTTATTGACAGGGGTTTTAACTGAAGCTTTCTTT
TRBV6-5	-	TRBD1	TRBJ2-1	CASSYRQGFSNEQFF	TGTGCCAGCAGTTACAGACAGGGATTTTCCAATGAGCAGTTCTTC
TRBV2	-	TRBD2	TRBJ2-1	CAGLGTSGANEQFF	TGTGCCGGCCTCGGGACTAGCGGGGCCAATGAGCAGTTCTTC
TRBV9	-	-	TRBJ2-7	CASSVMDNTYEQYF	TGTGCCAGCAGCGTAATGGACAATACCTACGAGCAGTACTTC
TRBV5-1	-	TRBD1	TRBJ1-1	CASSWGTGGGTEAFF	TGCGCCAGCAGCTGGGGGACAGGGGGCGGCACTGAAGCTTTCTTT
TRBV5-1	-	-	TRBJ2-6	CASSLLQGLLPSGANVLTF	TGCGCCAGCAGCTTACTTCAGGGTTTGTTGCCCTCTGGGGCCAACGTCCTGACTTTC
TRBV7-9	-	-	TRBJ1-1	CASSSTENTEAFF	TGTGCCAGCAGCTCGACAGAGAACACTGAAGCTTTCTTT
TRBV4-1	-	TRBD1	TRBJ2-7	CASSQIRQGAYEQYF	TGCGCCAGCAGCCAAATAAGGCAGGGGGCCTACGAGCAGTACTTC
TRBV6-5	-	-	TRBJ1-2	CASRFGGTYGYTF	TGTGCCAGCAGGTTCGGGGGGACCTATGGCTACACCTTC
TRBV6-5	-	-	TRBJ1-2	CASSYSLPPIGYGYTF	TGTGCCAGCAGTTACTCCCTCCCCCCAATCGGCTATGGCTACACCTTC